The 17 T cell receptor beta chains in this list originate from one sample, sequenced in a study of cytomegalovirus exposure and HLA in healthy donors (dated by TCRdb to the late 2010s). Receptors were amplified or captured by the immunoSEQ multiplex PCR assay. This is the immuneACCESS table as TCRdb keeps it, with only in-frame sequences that have V and J called. A part of the clones is gone; compared with another copy, unresolved V genes explain less than half, and the rest is unexplained. Here the sample has about 65,000 clones; around 90% occur a single time. Over 1% of the sample rests with the top ten. Material: PBMCs. The receptors stem from a woman under 30 in good health and CMV-seronegative.

This sequence joins TRBV28 and TRBJ1-2; 8 nucleotides line up with TRBD1. The trim removed 4 bases at V and 5 bases at J, leaving 6 bases unmatched. Per the germline V gene, CDR1 is MDHEN and CDR2 is SYDVKM. The CDR3 contains 14 residues. The CDR3 DNA follows: TGTGCCAGCAGTTCGACAGGGGTCAATTATGGCTACACCTTC. Its protein product is CASSSTGVNYGYTF.

This clone came up once. The CDR3 DNA reads as TGTGCCAGCAGCTTGGGCATCTATTACGAGCAGTACTTC. Residues: CASSLGIYYEQYF. The chain is built from TRBV27 and TRBJ2-7; D not certain. V lost 6 bases and J 4 bases, leaving 13 bases between the germline ends. Germline V gene sequence: CDR1 MNHEY, CDR2 SMNVEV (reference sequence). The CDR3 has 13 amino acids.

The rearrangement uses TRBV4-3 and TRBJ2-1; 9 bases align to TRBD2. This CDR3 is built from 17 residues. CDR1 and CDR2 (germline): LGHNA, YSLEER. J was trimmed by 4 bases and V by 0 bases; bases with no gene match: 7. The CDR3, as DNA: TGCGCCAGCAGCCAAGATCCCTATAGCGGGAGTTACAATGAGCAGTTCTTC. It codes for CASSQDPYSGSYNEQFF.

CDR3 nucleotide sequence: TGTGCCAGCAGCGATTGGACAGGGGAAAGCACTGAAGCTTTCTTT. Amino acids: CASSDWTGESTEAFF. The chain combines TRBV5-6 with TRBJ1-1, with TRBD1 identical over 9 bases. This CDR3 has 15 amino acids. The V and J ends lost 4 bases and 4 bases, in that order; junction bases with no gene match: 8. In germline, CDR1 is SGHDT, CDR2 YYEEEE.

V gene TRBV5-8 combines with J gene TRBJ1-5; TRBD1 matches 7 bases. CDR3 size: 19 residues. Germline V CDR1 and CDR2: SGHTS, YDEGEE. V shed 4 bases and J 0 bases; nucleotides not matched to a gene: 16. The CDR3 spells CASSEPGQTYPLSNQPQHF. CDR3 sequence (DNA): TGTGCCAGCAGCGAACCGGGACAGACCTACCCTCTTAGCAATCAGCCCCAGCATTTT.

Written as DNA, the CDR3 is TGTGCCAGCAGGGATTTCCTCAGCGGGAGCACAGATACGCAGTATTTT. It specifies CASRDFLSGSTDTQYF. V is TRBV2 and J is TRBJ2-3; weak D call: TRBD2 (6 bases). Germline V gene sequence: CDR1 SNHLY, CDR2 FYNNEI. The CDR3 has 16 residues. Trimming shortened V by 6 bases and J by 0 bases, and 16 bases separated the two germline ends.

This sequence joins TRBV5-1 and TRBJ2-3; weak D call: TRBD1 (6 bases). Germline-derived CDR1 and CDR2 are SGHRS and YFSETQ. V was clipped by 3 bases and J by 1 base, with 9 bases between them. CDR3 size: 14 residues. CDR3 DNA sequence: TGCGCCAGCAGCTCTGGACAGCGCACAGATACGCAGTATTTT. This sequence encodes CASSSGQRTDTQYF.

The chain recombines TRBV19 with TRBJ1-2; 8 bases map to TRBD1. J gave up 4 bases and V 8 bases, and 12 bases lay outside the gene matches. The CDR3 contains 15 residues. Germline assignment: CDR1 LNHDA and CDR2 SQIVND (reference sequence). The CDR3 sequence: CASETRTGMSYGYTF. The DNA of the CDR3 is TGTGCCAGTGAGACTCGGACAGGGATGAGCTATGGCTACACCTTC.

The chain has TRBV7-9 and TRBJ2-7, with TRBD1 identical over 9 bases. Germline lookup yields CDR1 SEHNR and CDR2 FQNEAQ (reference sequence). V was clipped by 5 bases and J by 2 bases; unmatched bases: 7. The CDR3 covers 15 residues. The CDR3 DNA reads TGTGCCAGCAGCCCAGGGGGGGACAGGGCCTACGAGCAGTACTTC. As protein: CASSPGGDRAYEQYF.

V usage is TRBV19 and J usage is TRBJ2-7, with 8 positions matching TRBD1. This CDR3 spans 13 amino acids. After removal of 7 bases from V and 5 bases from J, the junction contained 7 bases not matched to a gene. The germline gives CDR1 LNHDA, CDR2 SQIVND (reference sequence). CDR3 in DNA: TGTGCCAGTAAGGTGGCAGGGGGCAACGAGCAGTACTTC. It specifies CASKVAGGNEQYF. Using reference TRBV19 and TRBJ2-7 for the parts outside the CDR3, the full variable domain is DGGITQSPKYLFRKEGQNVTLSCEQNLNHDAMYWYRQDPGQGLRLIYYSQIVNDFQKGDIAEGYSVSREKKESFPLTVTSAQKNPTAFYLCASKVAGGNEQYFGPGTRLTVT.

This chain joins TRBV6-1 and TRBJ1-5, with D hard to call. The CDR3 sequence is 12 residues long. Germline V CDR1 and CDR2: MNHNS, SASEGT. Trimming pared 2 bases from V and 9 bases from J, leaving 8 bases between. CDR3 in amino acids: CASSELGGPQHF. In DNA form, the CDR3 reads TGTGCCAGCAGTGAACTTGGCGGGCCCCAGCATTTT.

This chain connects TRBV7-9 to TRBJ2-7; TRBD2 might be the D (5 bases). The germline CDR1 and CDR2 sequences are SEHNR and FQNEAQ (reference sequence). The V and J ends lost 5 bases and 1 base respectively, with 15 bases between them. CDR3 length: 15 residues. The CDR3 DNA sequence: TGTGCCAGCAGCAATACTAGGACGGATTCCTACGAGCAGTACTTC. Protein sequence: CASSNTRTDSYEQYF.

This clone was seen a single time. CDR3: CASSTSGTEKETQYF. The CDR3 coding sequence is TGCGCCAGCAGCACCTCCGGGACAGAAAAAGAGACCCAGTACTTC. The rearrangement joins TRBV5-1 to TRBJ2-5, with TRBD1 matching 7 bases. Germline loops: CDR1 SGHRS, CDR2 YFSETQ. CDR3 size: 15 residues. With 4 bases clipped from V and 3 bases from J, the junction kept 9 bases outside the gene matches. The full variable domain, completed using reference TRBV5-1 and TRBJ2-5, is KAGVTQTPRYLIKTRGQQVTLSCSPISGHRSVSWYQQTPGQGLQFLFEYFSETQRNKGNFPGRFSGRQFSNSRSEMNVSTLELGDSALYLCASSTSGTEKETQYFGPGTRLLVL.

The chain links TRBV28 to TRBJ2-5; 9 bases are shared with TRBD2. This CDR3 spans 16 amino acids. Losses at the gene ends were 5 bases for V and 1 base for J; bases not matched to a gene: 8. Germline lookup yields CDR1 MDHEN and CDR2 SYDVKM. The CDR3 DNA is TGTGCCAGCAGTCCCAGACTAGCGGCCCTCCAAGAGACCCAGTACTTC. Protein: CASSPRLAALQETQYF.

Here the CDR3 DNA reads TGTGCCATTGGACAGGTGTTCTCTGGGGCCAACGTCCTGACTTTC. Translation: CAIGQVFSGANVLTF. V is TRBV6-1 and J is TRBJ2-6, with 7 nucleotides matching TRBD1. Germline V gene lookup returns CDR1 MNHNS and CDR2 SASEGT. V was pared by 10 bases and J by 0 bases, with 6 bases of the junction left unmatched. The CDR3 extends over 15 amino acids.

This clone was seen more than once but under ten times. The chain carries TRBV2 and TRBJ1-5, with D maybe TRBD1 (6 bases). Trimming pared 1 base from V and 3 bases from J, leaving 10 bases between. Germline loops: CDR1 SNHLY, CDR2 FYNNEI. The CDR3 sequence is 15 residues long. The CDR3 sequence: CASSEGQGNNQPQHF. In DNA, the CDR3 is TGTGCCAGCAGTGAAGGGCAGGGGAACAATCAGCCCCAGCATTTT.

The rearrangement links TRBV11-2 to TRBJ2-7; tentative D call: TRBD2 (6 bases). Trimming took off 3 bases at V and 2 bases at J, with 8 bases between the two ends. Germline CDR1 is SGHAT and CDR2 is FQNNGV. This CDR3 comprises 13 residues. The CDR3 protein is CASSFGGAYEQYF. The CDR3 DNA is TGTGCCAGCAGCTTCGGCGGGGCCTACGAGCAGTACTTC.